This is a list of T cell receptor beta chains from one sample in a study of monozygotic twins with cystic fibrosis. Assay used: immunoSEQ multiplex PCR; TCRdb lists only in-frame clones, some missing. In the table there are some 22,000 clones, 95% to 98% of which are singletons. Specimen: blood. The receptors originated from a girl aged 5-17 years with cystic fibrosis. The CDR3 runs from the conserved cysteine through the conserved F or W. A D gene is named only where the DNA matches it firmly. Clone size, where shown, is once, few, many, or a class for clones that have expanded.

d_call	v_call	clone_size	j_call	cdr3_aa	cdr3_nt
NA	TRBV4-3	NA	TRBJ2-7	CASSQDRAAYEQYF	TGCGCCAGCAGCCAAGATCGGGCAGCCTACGAGCAGTACTTC
NA	TRBV28	NA	TRBJ2-7	CASGYTVREQYF	TGTGCCAGCGGTTACACCGTCAGAGAGCAGTACTTC
NA	TRBV5-1	NA	TRBJ2-2	CASSHPGHLDGELFF	TGCGCCAGCAGCCACCCGGGACACCTCGACGGGGAGCTGTTTTTT
TRBD1	TRBV27	once	TRBJ2-3	CASSLDRGMVSDTQYF	TGTGCCAGCAGTTTAGACAGGGGAATGGTTTCAGATACGCAGTATTTT
NA	TRBV10-3	few	TRBJ1-1	CAISEFQALGGTEAFF	TGTGCCATCAGTGAATTCCAGGCGTTAGGGGGCACTGAAGCTTTCTTT
TRBD2	TRBV5-1	NA	TRBJ2-3	CASSLAAGGPEDTQYF	TGCGCCAGCAGCTTGGCGGCGGGAGGGCCAGAAGATACGCAGTATTTT
NA	TRBV4-1	few	TRBJ1-1	CASSLGRGRGYTEAFF	TGCGCCAGCAGCCTTGGGAGGGGTAGGGGATACACTGAAGCTTTCTTT
NA	TRBV5-6	NA	TRBJ1-5	CASSFGGVYSNQPQHF	TGTGCCAGCAGCTTTGGGGGCGTGTATAGCAATCAGCCCCAGCATTTT
NA	TRBV6-5	NA	TRBJ1-4	CASSYSIGDRKKLFF	TGTGCCAGCAGTTACTCGATAGGGGACCGAAAAAAACTGTTTTTT
NA	TRBV28	NA	TRBJ2-7	CASQGRFHEQYF	TGTGCCAGCCAGGGTAGGTTCCACGAGCAGTACTTC
NA	TRBV19	NA	TRBJ2-2	CASKEEGKNTGELFF	TGTGCCAGTAAGGAGGAGGGAAAGAACACCGGGGAGCTGTTTTTT
TRBD2	TRBV28	once	TRBJ2-1	CASSPSRLAGGPNEQFF	TGTGCCAGCAGTCCCTCACGACTAGCGGGAGGGCCCAATGAGCAGTTCTTC
NA	TRBV29-1	NA	TRBJ1-1	CSVEKRLANTEAFF	TGCAGCGTTGAAAAGCGGTTGGCGAACACTGAAGCTTTCTTT
NA	TRBV30	NA	TRBJ1-1	CASKRGNTEAFF	TGTGCCTCAAAAAGGGGGAACACTGAAGCTTTCTTT
NA	TRBV19	NA	TRBJ2-5	CASSSSGLRRGETQYF	TGTGCCAGTAGTAGCTCGGGACTCCGAAGGGGAGAGACCCAGTACTTC
TRBD2	TRBV11-2	NA	TRBJ2-3	CASSARTSGSPDTQYF	TGTGCCAGCAGCGCCCGGACTAGCGGGAGCCCAGATACGCAGTATTTT
NA	TRBV19	NA	TRBJ1-1	CASSLTGRLNTEAFF	TGTGCCAGTAGTTTAACAGGACGGCTGAACACTGAAGCTTTCTTT
TRBD2	TRBV6-6	NA	TRBJ2-1	CASSRTRVSYEQFF	TGTGCCAGCAGCAGGACTAGGGTTTCGTATGAGCAGTTCTTC
NA	TRBV4-3	NA	TRBJ1-2	CASSQDRRTAYGYTF	TGCGCCAGCAGCCAAGATCGAAGGACCGCATATGGCTACACCTTC
NA	TRBV5-1	NA	TRBJ2-3	CASSLAGGSTDTQYF	TGCGCCAGCAGCTTGGCCGGGGGCAGCACAGATACGCAGTATTTT
NA	TRBV7-6	NA	TRBJ2-7	CASSVGTATEQYF	TGTGCCAGCAGCGTAGGGACGGCCACAGAGCAGTACTTC
NA	TRBV6-1	NA	TRBJ1-2	CASKLGPTDPYGYTF	TGTGCCAGTAAATTGGGGCCCACAGATCCGTATGGCTACACCTTC
NA	TRBV5-7	NA	TRBJ1-5	CASSRGGDQPQHF	TGTGCCAGCAGCAGGGGGGGGGATCAGCCCCAGCATTTT
NA	TRBV5-1	NA	TRBJ2-3	CASSRTPDTQYF	TGCGCCAGCAGCCGAACCCCAGATACGCAGTATTTT
NA	TRBV7-9	NA	TRBJ1-1	CASGMGDTEAFF	TGTGCCAGCGGGATGGGTGACACTGAAGCTTTCTTT
TRBD1	TRBV29-1	NA	TRBJ1-4	CSVESGQGVEKLFF	TGCAGCGTTGAATCGGGACAGGGCGTTGAAAAACTGTTTTTT
TRBD2	TRBV2	NA	TRBJ2-7	CASSVQRASGRSAYEQYF	TGTGCCAGCAGTGTGCAGCGAGCTAGCGGGAGGTCCGCCTACGAGCAGTACTTC
NA	TRBV19	NA	TRBJ2-6	CASSDSVRRSGANVLTF	TGTGCCAGTAGTGACAGTGTACGCCGCTCTGGGGCCAACGTCCTGACTTTC
NA	TRBV9	NA	TRBJ1-1	CASSVGGGVHTEAFF	TGTGCCAGCAGCGTAGGAGGAGGGGTTCACACTGAAGCTTTCTTT
NA	TRBV29-1	NA	TRBJ1-1	CSVGGRMNTEAFF	TGCAGCGTTGGGGGACGGATGAACACTGAAGCTTTCTTT
TRBD2	TRBV6-5	NA	TRBJ2-1	CASSTTSGRVNEQFF	TGTGCCAGCAGTACGACTAGCGGGAGGGTCAATGAGCAGTTCTTC
NA	TRBV11-3	once	TRBJ1-5	CASSLGAGAPNQPQHF	TGTGCCAGCAGCTTAGGAGCGGGAGCTCCCAATCAGCCCCAGCATTTT
TRBD2	TRBV29-1	NA	TRBJ2-4	CSVAGLAGGTKNIQYF	TGCAGCGTGGCGGGACTAGCGGGAGGGACCAAAAACATTCAGTACTTC
NA	TRBV4-3	NA	TRBJ2-3	CASSQDPQGPFGDTQYF	TGCGCCAGCAGCCAAGATCCTCAGGGCCCCTTTGGAGATACGCAGTATTTT
TRBD1	TRBV7-9	NA	TRBJ1-4	CASSSTTGGWNEKLFF	TGTGCCAGCAGCTCGACGACAGGGGGTTGGAATGAAAAACTGTTTTTT
NA	TRBV7-9	NA	TRBJ1-5	CASSSSGSNQPQHF	TGTGCCAGCAGCTCTTCAGGGTCGAATCAGCCCCAGCATTTT
NA	TRBV19	NA	TRBJ1-1	CASSPPPWTEAFF	TGTGCCAGTAGTCCACCTCCATGGACTGAAGCTTTCTTT
TRBD2	TRBV2	NA	TRBJ2-7	CASSEGGLAGSSYEQYF	TGTGCCAGCAGTGAAGGTGGGCTAGCGGGGAGCTCCTACGAGCAGTACTTC
NA	TRBV18	NA	TRBJ1-2	CASSPRGNYGYTF	TGTGCCAGCTCACCCAGGGGAAACTATGGCTACACCTTC
TRBD1	TRBV7-6	NA	TRBJ2-5	CASSPPPGGFETQYF	TGTGCCAGCAGCCCGCCCCCAGGGGGCTTCGAGACCCAGTACTTC
NA	TRBV11-2	NA	TRBJ2-5	CASSLGVGRLQETQYF	TGTGCCAGCAGCTTAGGGGTCGGCAGACTCCAAGAGACCCAGTACTTC